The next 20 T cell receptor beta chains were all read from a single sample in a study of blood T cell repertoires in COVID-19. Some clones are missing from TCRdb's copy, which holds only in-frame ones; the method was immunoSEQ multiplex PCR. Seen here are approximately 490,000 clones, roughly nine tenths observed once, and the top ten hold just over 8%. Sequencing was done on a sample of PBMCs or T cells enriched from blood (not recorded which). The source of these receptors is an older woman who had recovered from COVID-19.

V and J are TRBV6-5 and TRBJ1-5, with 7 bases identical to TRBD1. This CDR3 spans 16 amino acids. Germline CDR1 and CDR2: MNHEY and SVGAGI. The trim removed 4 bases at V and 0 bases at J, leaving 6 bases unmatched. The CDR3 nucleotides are TGTGCCAGCAGTTCCCTGACAGGGCATAGCAATCAGCCCCAGCATTTT. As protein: CASSSLTGHSNQPQHF.

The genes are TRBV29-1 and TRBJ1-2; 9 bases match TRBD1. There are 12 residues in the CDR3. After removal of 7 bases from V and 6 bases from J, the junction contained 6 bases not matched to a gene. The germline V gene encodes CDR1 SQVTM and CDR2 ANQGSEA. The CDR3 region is CSGGTGYNGYTF. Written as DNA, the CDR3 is TGCAGCGGTGGGACAGGGTACAATGGCTACACCTTC.

The CDR3 coding sequence is TGCGCCAGCAGTGACGGACTACCCCTACTTGGGAGCACAGATACGCAGTATTTT. Translated: CASSDGLPLLGSTDTQYF. The chain employs TRBV10-1 and TRBJ2-3; D perhaps matches TRBD2 (6 bases). Germline loops: CDR1 WNHNN, CDR2 SYGVQD (reference sequence). CDR3 length: 18 residues. The V gene lost 3 bases and the J gene lost 0 bases, with 19 bases spanning the gap.

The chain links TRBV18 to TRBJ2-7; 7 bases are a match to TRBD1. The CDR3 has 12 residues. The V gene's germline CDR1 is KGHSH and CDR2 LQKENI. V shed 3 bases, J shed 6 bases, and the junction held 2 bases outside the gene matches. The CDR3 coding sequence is TGTGCCAGCTCACCGACAGGGTTCGAGCAGTACGTC. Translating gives CASSPTGFEQYV.

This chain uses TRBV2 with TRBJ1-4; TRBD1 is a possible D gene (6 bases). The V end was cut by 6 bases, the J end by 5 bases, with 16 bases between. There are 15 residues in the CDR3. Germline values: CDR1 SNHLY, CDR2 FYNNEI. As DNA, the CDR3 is TGTGCCAGCAGCCCACAGGGCGTCCTCAATGAAAAACTGTTTTTT. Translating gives CASSPQGVLNEKLFF.

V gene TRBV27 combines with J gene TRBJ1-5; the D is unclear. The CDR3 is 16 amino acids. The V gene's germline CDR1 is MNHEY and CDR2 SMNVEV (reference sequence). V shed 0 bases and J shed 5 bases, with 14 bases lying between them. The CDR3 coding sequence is TGTGCCAGCAGTTTATCGGGCAGTGGGTGGGATCAGCCCCAGCATTTT. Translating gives CASSLSGSGWDQPQHF.

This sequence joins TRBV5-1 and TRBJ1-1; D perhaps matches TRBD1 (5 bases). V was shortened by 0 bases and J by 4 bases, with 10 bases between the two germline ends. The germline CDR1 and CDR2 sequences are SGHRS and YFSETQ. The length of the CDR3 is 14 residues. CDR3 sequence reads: CASSLAGGVTEAFF. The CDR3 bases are TGCGCCAGCAGCTTGGCGGGGGGGGTCACTGAAGCTTTCTTT.

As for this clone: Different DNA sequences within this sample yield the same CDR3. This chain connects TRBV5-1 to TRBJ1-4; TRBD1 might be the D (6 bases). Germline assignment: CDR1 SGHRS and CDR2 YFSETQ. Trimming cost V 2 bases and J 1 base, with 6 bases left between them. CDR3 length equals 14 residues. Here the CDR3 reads CASSLGGTNEKLFF. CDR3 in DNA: TGCGCCAGCAGCTTAGGGGGAACTAATGAAAAACTGTTTTTT.

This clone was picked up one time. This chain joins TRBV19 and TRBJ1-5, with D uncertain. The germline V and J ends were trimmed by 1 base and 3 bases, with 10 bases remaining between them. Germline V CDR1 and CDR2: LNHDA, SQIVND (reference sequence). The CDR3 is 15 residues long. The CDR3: CASSIVLQDNQPQHF. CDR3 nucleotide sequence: TGTGCCAGTAGTATAGTGCTCCAGGACAATCAGCCCCAGCATTTT.

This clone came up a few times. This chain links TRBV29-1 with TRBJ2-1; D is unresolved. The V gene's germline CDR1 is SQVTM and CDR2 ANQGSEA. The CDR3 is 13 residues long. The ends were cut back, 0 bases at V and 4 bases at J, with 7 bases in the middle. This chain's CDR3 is CSVEDSLYNEQFF. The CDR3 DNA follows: TGCAGCGTTGAAGATAGTCTATACAATGAGCAGTTCTTC.

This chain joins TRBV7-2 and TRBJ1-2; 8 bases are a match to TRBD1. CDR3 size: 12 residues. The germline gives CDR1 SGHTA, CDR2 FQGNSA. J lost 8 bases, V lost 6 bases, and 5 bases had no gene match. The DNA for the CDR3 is TGTGCCAGCAGTTGGACAGGGAGGGGCTACACCTTC. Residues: CASSWTGRGYTF.

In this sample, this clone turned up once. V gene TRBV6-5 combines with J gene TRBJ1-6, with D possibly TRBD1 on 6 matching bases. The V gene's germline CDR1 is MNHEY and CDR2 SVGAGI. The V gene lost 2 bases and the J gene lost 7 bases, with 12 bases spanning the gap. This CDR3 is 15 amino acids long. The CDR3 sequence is CASSYQPGANSPLHF. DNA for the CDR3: TGTGCCAGCAGTTACCAGCCAGGGGCCAATTCACCCCTCCACTTT.

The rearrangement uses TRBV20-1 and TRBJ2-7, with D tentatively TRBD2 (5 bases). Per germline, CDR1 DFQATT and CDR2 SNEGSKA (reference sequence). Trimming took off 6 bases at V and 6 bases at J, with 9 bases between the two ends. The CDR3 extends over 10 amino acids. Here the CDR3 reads CSARGGEQYF. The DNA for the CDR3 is TGCAGTGCCCGGGGTGGCGAGCAGTACTTC.

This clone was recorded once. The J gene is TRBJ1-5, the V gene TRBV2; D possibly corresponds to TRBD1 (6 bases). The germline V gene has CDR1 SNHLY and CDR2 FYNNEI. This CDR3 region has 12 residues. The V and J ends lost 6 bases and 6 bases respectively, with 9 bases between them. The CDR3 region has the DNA TGTGCCAGCAGCCAGGGGTTTCAGCCCCAGCATTTT. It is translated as CASSQGFQPQHF.

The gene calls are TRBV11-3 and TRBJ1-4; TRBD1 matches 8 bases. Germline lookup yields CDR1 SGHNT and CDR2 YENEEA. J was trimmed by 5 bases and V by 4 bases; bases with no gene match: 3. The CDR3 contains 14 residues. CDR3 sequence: CASSSQGVNEKLFF. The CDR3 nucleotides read TGTGCCAGCAGCTCACAGGGGGTAAATGAAAAACTGTTTTTT. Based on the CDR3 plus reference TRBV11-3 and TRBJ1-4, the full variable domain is EAGVVQSPRYKIIEKKQPVAFWCNPISGHNTLYWYLQNLGQGPELLIRYENEEAVDDSQLPKDRFSAERLKGVDSTLKIQPAELGDSAVYLCASSSQGVNEKLFFGSGTQLSVL.

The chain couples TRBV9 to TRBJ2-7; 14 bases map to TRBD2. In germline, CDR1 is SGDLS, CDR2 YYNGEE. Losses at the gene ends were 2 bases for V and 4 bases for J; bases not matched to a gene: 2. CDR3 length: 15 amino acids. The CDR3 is CASSVGTSGGYEQYF. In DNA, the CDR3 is TGTGCCAGCAGCGTGGGGACTAGCGGGGGTTACGAGCAGTACTTC.

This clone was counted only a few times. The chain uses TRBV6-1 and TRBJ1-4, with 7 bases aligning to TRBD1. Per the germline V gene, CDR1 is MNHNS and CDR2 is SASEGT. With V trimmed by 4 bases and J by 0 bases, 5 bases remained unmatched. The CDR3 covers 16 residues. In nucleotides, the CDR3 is TGTGCCAGCAGTGGGACAGGCTATGCAACTAATGAAAAACTGTTTTTT. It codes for CASSGTGYATNEKLFF.

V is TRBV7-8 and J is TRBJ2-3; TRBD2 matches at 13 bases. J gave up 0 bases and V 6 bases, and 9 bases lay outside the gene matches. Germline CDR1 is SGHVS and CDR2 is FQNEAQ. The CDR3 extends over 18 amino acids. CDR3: CASRKGLAGEWSTDTQYF. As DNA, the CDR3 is TGTGCCAGCAGGAAAGGACTAGCGGGGGAGTGGAGCACAGATACGCAGTATTTT.

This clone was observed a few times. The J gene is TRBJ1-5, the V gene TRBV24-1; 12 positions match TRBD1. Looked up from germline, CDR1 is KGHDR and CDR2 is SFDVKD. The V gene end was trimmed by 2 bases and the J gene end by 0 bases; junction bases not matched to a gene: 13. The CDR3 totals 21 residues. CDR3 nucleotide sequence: TGTGCCACCAGTGATTCCCCGCGGGACAGGGGGCGCCTCTATAGCAATCAGCCCCAGCATTTT. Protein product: CATSDSPRDRGRLYSNQPQHF.

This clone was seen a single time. Here the CDR3 reads CASSHGSSGDNEQFF. The CDR3 nucleotides read TGTGCCAGCAGCCATGGGTCTAGCGGAGACAATGAGCAGTTCTTC. The chain couples TRBV3-1 (or the pseudogene TRBV3-2) to TRBJ2-1; 7 bases match TRBD2. The CDR3 runs to 15 residues. The germline V gene encodes CDR1 LGHDT and CDR2 YNNKEL (reference sequence). J lost 5 bases, V lost 3 bases, and 7 bases had no gene match.